This TCR beta chain was identified during a study of OX40 agonist ivuxolimab in advanced cancers. Whole-study results and caveats: CD8+ T cells (on average) carried more expanded clones than CD4+ T cells.

Germline loops: CDR1 SQVTM, CDR2 ANQGSEA. Germline trimming cut 4 bases from V and 0 bases from J; bases unmatched to any gene: 4. The CDR3 has 14 residues. Only one count was recorded for this clone. Its antigen is currently unknown. TCRdb keeps only in-frame clones here, not all; method: immunoSEQ multiplex PCR. Seen here are more than 35,000 clones, roughly 90% observed once, and the top ten hold 0.5% to 0.6%. This receptor was obtained from an adult with an advanced solid tumor such as melanoma, head and neck, liver or kidney cancer. The sample was CD4+ or CD8+ T cells sorted from blood, taken in a trial of the OX40 agonist ivuxolimab. V gene TRBV29-1 combines with J gene TRBJ2-3, with TRBD2 matching over 7 bases. The CDR3 DNA reads as TGCAGCGTTGGGAGTAGCGGGAGCACAGATACGCAGTATTTT. Protein sequence: CSVGSSGSTDTQYF.